This T cell receptor beta chain was captured in a study of control samples from healthy donors and cancer patients. Trimming stripped 2 bases from V and 5 bases from J, with 12 bases between. The length of the CDR3 is 15 residues. Per the germline V gene, CDR1 is MNHEY and CDR2 is SVGAGI. Assay used: immunoSEQ multiplex PCR; TCRdb lists only in-frame clones, some missing. Here the sample spans about 140,000 clones, around 90% being singletons. The chain uses TRBV6-5 and TRBJ1-4, with D perhaps TRBD1 (5 bases). Material for sequencing was blood. This receptor was taken from a man aged 18-30 years in good health. The CDR3 protein is CASSYRQGMNEKLFF. In DNA, the CDR3 is TGTGCCAGCAGTTACCGGCAGGGTATGAATGAAAAACTGTTTTTT.